This record looks at one T cell receptor (beta chain) sequence and its context. The length of the CDR3 is 15 residues. Trimming removed 4 bases from V and 0 bases from J; junction bases left unmatched: 5. CDR1 SGDLS and CDR2 YYNGEE come from the germline V gene. The data belong to a study of blood T cell repertoires in COVID-19. The protocol was immunoSEQ multiplex PCR, while the TCRdb copy is restricted to in-frame clones and leaves out a portion. The sample lists fewer than 450,000 clones, roughly 91% seen once, with 1.2% in the top ten. Sequenced sample: PBMCs or T cells enriched from blood (not recorded which). The V call is TRBV9, the J call TRBJ2-5, with 8 bases identical to TRBD2. The receptor was derived from a woman aged 18-29 years who had recovered from COVID-19. Here the CDR3 reads CASSPGLGDQETQYF. CDR3 bases: TGTGCCAGCAGCCCGGGACTAGGGGACCAAGAGACCCAGTACTTC.